This T cell receptor (beta chain) was recorded in a study of T cells after yellow fever vaccination (dated by TCRdb to the late 2010s). General notes on the study: Libraries from fractions with low cell numbers were prepared with the SMART-Seq v4 Ultra Low Input RNA kit. Two healthy male donors made up the cohort, one aged 18 to 29 years and the other aged 30 to 39 years. To follow T-cell clones before and after both primary and booster YFV17D yellow fever vaccination, bulk TCR alpha and beta repertoires underwent longitudinal sequencing. Blood samples were taken at several timepoints before and after primary and secondary immunization, and bulk PBMC replicates and cell subsets were isolated.

The germline V gene encodes CDR1 SGHTA and CDR2 FQGNSA. Ends trimmed: V by 3 bases, J by 8 bases; bases unmatched to a gene: 4. The CDR3, cysteine through phenylalanine, is 15 amino acids long. Just CDR3 DNA is preserved here, 45 bases in frame from base 1. Per the publication, the treatment or condition label means: live attenuated yellow fever vaccine strain. PBMCs were isolated from peripheral blood using a standard Ficoll-Paque protocol. CD4 and CD8 T-cell fractions were isolated with Dynabeads CD4 and CD8 positive selection kits. TriZol was used to extract RNA from bulk PBMCs, CD4 and CD8 fractions, and dextramer-positive and dextramer-negative fractions. A few counts support this clonotype. This receptor's antigen is unknown. Base quality data are lacking; no much larger clone is found one base away. Here is what the overall study found, with its caveats: Computational filtering was required because FACS-sorted repertoires could contain abundant contaminating clonotypes from the bulk population. Most clones expanded after primary vaccination were re-detected after the booster (almost 97% of CD4 and 88% of CD8), suggesting broad memory maintenance. The secondary T-cell response was found to be weaker but faster than the primary response, with a peak reached on day 5 rather than on day 15. Only two donors were included in the study, so the extent to which the findings can be generalized is limited. A small share of clonotypes was detected in both CD4 and CD8 compartments, with the overlap likely arising from convergent recombination.

The reads were generated on an Illumina NovaSeq 6000. TCR cDNA was synthesized by 5'RACE template switching, which introduced a universal primer site and unique molecular identifiers. Priming for cDNA synthesis came from both the TCR alpha and TCR beta constant segments. Library amplification involved two PCR steps, and the second step added sample barcodes and sequencing adapters. Sequencing of the libraries was done on either Illumina HiSeq 2500 (2x100 bp) or NovaSeq (2x150 bp). Under the source paper's analysis protocol: MIGEC handled demultiplexing of reads and collapsing into UMI consensus sequences, while MiXCR performed V(D)J alignment. Clonotypes responding to the vaccine were identified with edgeR on replicate PBMC samples, with the criteria of FDR below 0.01 and a log2 fold change above 5 up to day 15. Each bulk clonotype received a CD4 or CD8 identity based on whether the sequenced CD4 or CD8 repertoire contained that clonotype at higher abundance. The public reads were quality trimmed at Q25 with fastp and then assembled into clones with MiXCR by TCRdb, keeping productive beta chains. Under each unique CDR3 protein, matching rows form one entry showing the most common genes and DNA. In this record, the V and J calls reflect TCRdb's handling and not the investigators' own analysis. This sample lists about 260,000 distinct CDR3 sequences; about 5.2% were detected once. Roughly 3.5% of the sample rests with the top ten.

The chain links TRBV7-2 with TRBJ1-4, with 12 bases matching TRBD1. The source material was CD4+ T cells sorted from PBMCs, sampled on the day of the yellow fever booster vaccination. This receptor was obtained from a man aged 18 to 30 who received the YFV17D yellow fever vaccine. The CDR3 reads CASSFGTGGGEKLFF. The DNA sequence reads TGTGCCAGCAGCTTCGGGACAGGGGGCGGAGAAAAACTGTTTTTT.